This T cell receptor beta chain stems from a study of shared clonotypes between healthy human individuals. Sequenced by immunoSEQ multiplex PCR; TCRdb stores in-frame clones only, minus some. Of more than 550,000 clones in the sample, about 90% are singletons; the top ten hold nearly 25%. V was clipped by 3 bases and J by 0 bases, with 6 bases between them. In germline, CDR1 is SGHTA, CDR2 FQGNSA. The CDR3 spans 13 residues. Only a few counts were recorded for this clone. Naive CD8 populations comprised CD45RO-negative cells positively selected for CCR7, excluding terminally differentiated effector memory CD45RA+ cells.

The receptor was derived from a man under 40 in good health. This sequence joins TRBV7-2 and TRBJ2-7; D is unclear. The specimen was naive CD8+ T cells sorted from blood. The CDR3: CASSFTASYEQYF. The CDR3 DNA reads TGTGCCAGCAGCTTCACAGCCTCCTACGAGCAGTACTTC. Full variable domain (remainder filled in from reference TRBV7-2 and TRBJ2-7): GAGVSQSPSNKVTEKGKDVELRCDPISGHTALYWYRQSLGQGLEFLIYFQGNSAPDKSGLPSDRFSAERTGGSVSTLTIQRTQQEDSAVYLCASSFTASYEQYFGPGTRLTVT.